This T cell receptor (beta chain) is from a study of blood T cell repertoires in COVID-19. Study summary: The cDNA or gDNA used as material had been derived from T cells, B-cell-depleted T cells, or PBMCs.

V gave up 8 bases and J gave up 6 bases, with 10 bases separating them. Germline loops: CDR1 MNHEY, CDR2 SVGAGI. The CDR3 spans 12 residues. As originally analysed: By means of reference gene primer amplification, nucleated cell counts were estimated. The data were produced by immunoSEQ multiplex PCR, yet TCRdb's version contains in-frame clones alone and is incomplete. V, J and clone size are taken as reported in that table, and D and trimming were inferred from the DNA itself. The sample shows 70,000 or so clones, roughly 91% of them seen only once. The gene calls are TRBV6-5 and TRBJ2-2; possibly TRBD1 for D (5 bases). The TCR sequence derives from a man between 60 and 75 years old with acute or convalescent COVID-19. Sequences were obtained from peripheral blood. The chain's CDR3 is CASALGPGELFF. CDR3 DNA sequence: TGTGCCAGCGCACTGGGGCCCGGGGAGCTGTTTTTT.